This T cell receptor (beta chain) was sequenced for a study of blood T cell repertoires in COVID-19. Whole-study context: The United States, Italy and Spain provided the acute and convalescent COVID-19 samples. PBMCs, B-cell-depleted T cells, or T cells provided the cDNA or gDNA that made up the material.

Methods used by the authors: Using reference gene primer amplification, nucleated cell counts were estimated. The data were produced by immunoSEQ multiplex PCR, yet TCRdb's version contains in-frame clones alone and is incomplete. The DNA was the basis for D and trimming; V, J and clone size are from that table. Of hundreds of thousands of clones in the sample, less than 90% are singletons; the top ten hold approximately 14%. Per germline, CDR1 SGHTA and CDR2 FQGNSA. There are 15 residues in the CDR3. Unmatched junction bases numbered 4, after V lost 5 bases and J lost 0 bases. While infection was still active, Seattle patients were enrolled and then followed longitudinally.

This sequence was found in a woman in her 70s with COVID-19, enrolled during active disease. The material sequenced was peripheral blood. The chain couples TRBV7-2 to TRBJ1-5, with 7 bases lining up with TRBD1. This chain's CDR3 is CASSPGQVSNQPQHF. CDR3 DNA sequence: TGTGCCAGCAGCCCCGGACAGGTTAGCAATCAGCCCCAGCATTTT.